The 27 T cell receptor beta chains below all came from one sample that was sequenced in a study of blood T cells in healthy people across ages. It was with a sample-barcoded 5' primer and a J-beta primer mix that a second PCR of roughly 7 to 12 cycles was run. TCRdb independently ran MiXCR on the 5' RACE reads; one entry per CDR3 protein. The sample has hundreds of thousands of distinct CDR3 sequences; 45% to 50% are singletons. The material sequenced was blood. These receptors were taken from a man aged 25 to 40 in good health.

The rearrangement joins TRBV29-1 to TRBJ2-1, with 8 bases lining up with TRBD1. After removal of 7 bases from V and 9 bases from J, the junction contained 14 bases not matched to a gene. The CDR3 runs to 14 residues. CDR1 SQVTM and CDR2 ANQGSEA come from the germline V gene. The CDR3 region is CSGRPGQALGEQFF. In nucleotides, the CDR3 is TGCAGCGGGCGACCGGGACAGGCCTTGGGTGAGCAGTTCTTC.

The rearrangement uses TRBV28 and TRBJ1-5; D is possibly TRBD1 (6 bases). Trimming left V 6 bases short and J 6 bases short, with 12 bases between. In germline, CDR1 is MDHEN, CDR2 SYDVKM. The CDR3 length is 13 residues. CDR3 sequence reads: CASRQGMGQPQHF. The CDR3 bases are TGTGCCAGCAGACAGGGAATGGGTCAGCCCCAGCATTTT.

The chain joins TRBV7-2 to TRBJ2-1, with 7 bases fitting TRBD2. The CDR3 totals 14 residues. V shed 11 bases, J shed 1 base, and the junction held 8 bases outside the gene matches. Germline loops: CDR1 SGHTA, CDR2 FQGNSA. CDR3 sequence reads: CAASPGGSYNEQFF. The CDR3 DNA is TGTGCCGCTTCGCCGGGGGGATCCTACAATGAGCAGTTCTTC.

The V gene is TRBV4-1, the J gene TRBJ2-7; 11 bases line up with TRBD2. The V gene end was trimmed by 1 base and the J gene end by 1 base; junction bases not matched to a gene: 6. The germline CDR1 and CDR2 sequences are MGHRA and YSYEKL. CDR3 length: 17 amino acids. The CDR3 protein is CASSQGTGTSGSYEQYF. In DNA form, the CDR3 reads TGCGCCAGCAGCCAAGGGACAGGGACTAGCGGATCCTACGAGCAGTACTTC.

In this sample, this clonotype turned up a few times. The gene calls are TRBV10-2 and TRBJ2-7, with 11 bases lining up with TRBD1. This CDR3 comprises 14 residues. V gave up 7 bases and J gave up 3 bases; unmatched junction bases: 5. The germline V gene has CDR1 WSHSY and CDR2 SAAADI. The chain's CDR3 is CASIGTGGGYEQYF. The CDR3, as DNA: TGCGCCAGCATTGGGACAGGGGGTGGCTACGAGCAGTACTTC.

The chain joins TRBV5-6 to TRBJ2-1; D might be TRBD1 (6 bases). CDR1 is SGHDT and CDR2 is YYEEEE in the germline V gene. The CDR3 spans 16 residues. V lost 4 bases, J lost 2 bases, and 16 bases lay in between. CDR3 sequence: CASSSIQGTPYNEQFF. The CDR3 DNA reads TGTGCCAGCAGCAGTATACAGGGTACCCCCTACAATGAGCAGTTCTTC.

V and J are TRBV6-5 and TRBJ2-7; D is undetermined. V was clipped by 6 bases and J by 5 bases, with 14 bases between them. The V gene's germline CDR1 is MNHEY and CDR2 SVGAGI. The CDR3 has 13 residues. DNA of the CDR3: TGTGCCAGCAGACCCCCCGGGTACCACGAGCAGTACTTC. Its translation: CASRPPGYHEQYF.

This clonotype was observed a single time. The V and J genes are TRBV19 and TRBJ1-5; D gene unclear. This CDR3 region has 13 residues. V was pared by 3 bases and J by 7 bases, with 10 bases between. Germline CDR1 and CDR2: LNHDA and SQIVND (reference sequence). CDR3 bases: TGTGCCAGTAGTATCGGGGTGGAGCAGCCCCAGCATTTT. It yields the protein CASSIGVEQPQHF. Based on the CDR3 plus reference TRBV19 and TRBJ1-5, the full variable domain is DGGITQSPKYLFRKEGQNVTLSCEQNLNHDAMYWYRQDPGQGLRLIYYSQIVNDFQKGDIAEGYSVSREKKESFPLTVTSAQKNPTAFYLCASSIGVEQPQHFGDGTRLSIL.

The V gene is TRBV5-1, the J gene TRBJ2-3, with D perhaps matching TRBD1 or TRBD2 (5 bases each). Germline V gene sequence: CDR1 SGHRS, CDR2 YFSETQ. V was pared by 0 bases and J by 2 bases, with 13 bases between. The CDR3 is 16 amino acids. This CDR3 reads CASSLEAGSYTDTQYF. CDR3 DNA: TGCGCCAGCAGCTTGGAGGCAGGGAGCTACACAGATACGCAGTATTTT.

The rearrangement joins TRBV15 to TRBJ2-5; the match to TRBD2 covers 7 bases. The V gene end was trimmed by 4 bases and the J gene end by 3 bases; junction bases not matched to a gene: 5. Germline loops: CDR1 LNHNV, CDR2 YYDKDF (reference sequence). This CDR3 has 14 residues. CDR3 sequence: CATSTRGGEETQYF. The CDR3 DNA sequence: TGTGCCACCAGCACCCGGGGAGGGGAAGAGACCCAGTACTTC.

The chain carries TRBV7-2 and TRBJ2-1, with D maybe TRBD2 (7 bases). Trimming took 6 bases from V and 7 from J, leaving 25 bases between them. Per germline, CDR1 SGHTA and CDR2 FQGNSA. This CDR3 has 17 residues. CDR3 sequence: CASSLEGGGFRKNEQFF. The CDR3 DNA reads TGTGCCAGCAGTCTAGAGGGGGGGGGCTTCCGGAAGAATGAGCAGTTCTTC. The entire variable domain, with the rest obtained from reference TRBV7-2 and TRBJ2-1, is as follows: GAGVSQSPSNKVTEKGKDVELRCDPISGHTALYWYRQSLGQGLEFLIYFQGNSAPDKSGLPSDRFSAERTGGSVSTLTIQRTQQEDSAVYLCASSLEGGGFRKNEQFFGPGTRLTVL.

The chain is built from TRBV9 and TRBJ2-1; 10 positions match TRBD2. Germline V lookup: CDR1 SGDLS, CDR2 YYNGEE. This CDR3 contains 18 residues. V trimming: 0 bases; J trimming: 2 bases; junction bases outside the gene matches: 8. The CDR3 nucleotides read TGTGCCAGCAGCGTAGAAGTAGGGAGCGGGGGGGCCTACAATGAGCAGTTCTTC. Its protein product is CASSVEVGSGGAYNEQFF.

The chain joins TRBV3-1 to TRBJ1-4, with D hard to call. CDR1 and CDR2 (germline): LGHDT, YNNKEL (reference sequence). CDR3 length equals 14 residues. V was clipped by 3 bases and J by 5 bases, with 10 bases between them. The CDR3 bases are TGTGCCAGCAGCCAGACGGGATTAAATGAAAAACTGTTTTTT. It specifies CASSQTGLNEKLFF.

The gene calls are TRBV13 and TRBJ2-7, with 10 positions matching TRBD2. V lost 0 bases to trimming and J lost 1 base; unmatched junction nucleotides: 3. The CDR3 extends over 16 amino acids. From germline, CDR1 is PRHDT and CDR2 FYEKMQ (reference sequence). CDR3 DNA sequence: TGTGCCAGCAGCTTAGGAGGACTAGCGGCGTCCTACGAGCAGTACTTC. The encoded protein is CASSLGGLAASYEQYF.

The rearrangement links TRBV20-1 to TRBJ2-2; 8 positions agree with TRBD1. The CDR3 sequence is 15 residues long. With V trimmed by 6 bases and J by 6 bases, 12 bases remained unmatched. CDR1 is DFQATT, CDR2 SNEGSKA, per germline (reference sequence). The CDR3 DNA reads TGCAGTGCGAAAAAACCGGCAGGGGGCTCCGGGGAGCTGTTTTTT. This codes for CSAKKPAGGSGELFF.

The chain has TRBV28 and TRBJ2-7; D might be TRBD2 (6 bases). Germline assignment: CDR1 MDHEN and CDR2 SYDVKM. The CDR3 has 13 amino acids. Trimming pared 3 bases from V and 4 bases from J, leaving 10 bases between. The CDR3 here is CASSFISGYEQYF. In DNA form, the CDR3 reads TGTGCCAGCAGTTTTATTAGCGGTTACGAGCAGTACTTC. Full variable domain (rest looked up from reference TRBV28 and TRBJ2-7): DVKVTQSSRYLVKRTGEKVFLECVQDMDHENMFWYRQDPGLGLRLIYFSYDVKMKEKGDIPEGYSVSREKKERFSLILESASTNQTSMYLCASSFISGYEQYFGPGTRLTVT.

This clonotype was seen once. This rearrangement joins TRBV6-5 to TRBJ1-6, with a possible D match to TRBD1 (5 bases). Deletions cut 5 bases from V and 7 bases from J, with 12 bases between. CDR1 is MNHEY, CDR2 SVGAGI, per germline. CDR3 size: 14 residues. The CDR3 DNA sequence: TGTGCCAGCAGTCAGGGATCGGGGAATTCACCCCTCCACTTT. It is translated as CASSQGSGNSPLHF.

J is TRBJ2-3 and V is TRBV13; 12 positions match TRBD2. With 1 base clipped from V and 4 bases from J, the junction kept 3 bases outside the gene matches. The CDR3 spans 16 residues. Germline V CDR1 and CDR2: PRHDT, FYEKMQ (reference sequence). CDR3 coding DNA: TGTGCCAGCAGCTTAGACGCTAGCGGGGGGGCAGATACGCAGTATTTT. Its protein is CASSLDASGGADTQYF.

The chain uses TRBV20-1 and TRBJ2-7; either TRBD1 or TRBD2 may fit D (5 bases each). This CDR3 comprises 11 residues. Germline CDR1 reads DFQATT; CDR2 reads SNEGSKA (reference sequence). The CDR3 DNA sequence: TGCAGCCTCAGGTTGGGGAGCCAGGGGTACTTC. Translating gives CSLRLGSQGYF.

The chain recombines TRBV28 with TRBJ2-7; 9 bases are a match to TRBD1. This CDR3 comprises 15 residues. Germline lookup yields CDR1 MDHEN and CDR2 SYDVKM. V shed 8 bases and J 1 base; nucleotides not matched to a gene: 9. Here the CDR3 DNA reads TGTGCCAGCGGCACCTCCGGGACAGGGTCCTACGAGCAGTACTTC. Amino acid sequence: CASGTSGTGSYEQYF. Based on the CDR3 plus reference TRBV28 and TRBJ2-7, the full variable domain is DVKVTQSSRYLVKRTGEKVFLECVQDMDHENMFWYRQDPGLGLRLIYFSYDVKMKEKGDIPEGYSVSREKKERFSLILESASTNQTSMYLCASGTSGTGSYEQYFGPGTRLTVT.

This rearrangement joins TRBV7-2 to TRBJ2-1; perhaps TRBD1 as D (6 bases). The CDR3 has 14 residues. Trimming took 0 bases from V and 11 from J, leaving 14 bases between them. Germline V gene sequence: CDR1 SGHTA, CDR2 FQGNSA. CDR3 in amino acids: CASSLAESGTKQFF. As DNA, the CDR3 is TGTGCCAGCAGCTTAGCTGAGTCCGGGACAAAGCAGTTCTTC.

This clonotype was found many times. J is TRBJ2-1 and V is TRBV7-2, with a tentative D call TRBD2 (7 bases). This CDR3 contains 14 residues. Per the germline V gene, CDR1 is SGHTA and CDR2 is FQGNSA. V was cut by 0 bases and J by 6 bases, with 9 bases left in between. CDR3 nucleotides: TGTGCCAGCAGCTTAGCGGGGGGGCGCAATGAGCAGTTCTTC. Translating gives CASSLAGGRNEQFF.

This clonotype was observed a few times. The CDR3 reads CSVFLGSYNEQFF. CDR3 coding DNA: TGCAGCGTTTTTCTGGGATCCTACAATGAGCAGTTCTTC. The chain carries TRBV29-1 and TRBJ2-1; D gene uncertain. The CDR3 covers 13 residues. V was cut by 5 bases and J by 1 base, with 9 bases left in between. Germline values: CDR1 SQVTM, CDR2 ANQGSEA.

This clonotype was found a few times. The rearrangement links TRBV15 to TRBJ2-7, with D perhaps matching TRBD2 (6 bases). This CDR3 has 15 amino acids. V was pared by 0 bases and J by 1 base, with 10 bases between. CDR1 LNHNV and CDR2 YYDKDF come from the germline V gene (reference sequence). The CDR3 coding sequence is TGTGCCACCAGCAGAGATAGTGCGGGGTCCTACGAGCAGTACTTC. Its protein is CATSRDSAGSYEQYF.

This clonotype was counted between two and nine times. V is TRBV20-1 and J is TRBJ1-1, with TRBD1 matching 7 bases. The germline V gene encodes CDR1 DFQATT and CDR2 SNEGSKA (reference sequence). This CDR3 comprises 15 residues. V gave up 6 bases and J gave up 1 base; unmatched junction bases: 11. CDR3 nucleotides: TGCAGTGCCCGGACAGGCCCCCTTCGGAACACTGAAGCTTTCTTT. Protein sequence: CSARTGPLRNTEAFF.

The sample holds a few counts of this clonotype. This chain connects TRBV12-5 to TRBJ2-3, with 10 bases matching TRBD1. The CDR3 is made up of 14 amino acids. Trimming cost V 7 bases and J 3 bases; bases outside gene matches: 4. The germline CDR1 and CDR2 sequences are LGHNT and FRNRAP. In DNA, the CDR3 is TGTGCTAGTGCCGCGGGACAGGGGACAGATACGCAGTATTTT. Its protein is CASAAGQGTDTQYF.

This clonotype has only a few counts. The chain combines TRBV4-1 with TRBJ2-6; TRBD1 matches 7 bases. The CDR3 runs 22 residues. Unmatched junction bases numbered 17, after V lost 0 bases and J lost 0 bases. CDR1 and CDR2 from the germline V gene are MGHRA and YSYEKL. The CDR3 nucleotides read TGCGCCAGCAGCCAAGATCTTTTAATGGGACAGAGCGGTCTCTCTGGGGCCAACGTCCTGACTTTC. This codes for CASSQDLLMGQSGLSGANVLTF.